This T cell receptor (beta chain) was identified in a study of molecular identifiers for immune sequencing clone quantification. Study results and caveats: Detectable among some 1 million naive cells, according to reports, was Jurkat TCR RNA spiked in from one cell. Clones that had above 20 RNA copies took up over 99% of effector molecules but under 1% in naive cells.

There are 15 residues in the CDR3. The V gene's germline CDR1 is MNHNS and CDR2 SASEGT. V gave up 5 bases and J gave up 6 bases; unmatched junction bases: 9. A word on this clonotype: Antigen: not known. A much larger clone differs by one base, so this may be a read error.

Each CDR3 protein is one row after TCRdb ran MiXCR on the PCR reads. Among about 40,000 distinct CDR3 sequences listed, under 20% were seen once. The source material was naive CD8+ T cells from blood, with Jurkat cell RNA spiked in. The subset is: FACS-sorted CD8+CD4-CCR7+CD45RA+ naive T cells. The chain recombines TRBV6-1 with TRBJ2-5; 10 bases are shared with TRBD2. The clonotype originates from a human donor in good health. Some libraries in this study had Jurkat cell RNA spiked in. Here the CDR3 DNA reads TGTGCCAGCAGTTCCGGGGCTAGCGGGAGTAAGACCCAGTACTTC. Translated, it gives CASSSGASGSKTQYF.